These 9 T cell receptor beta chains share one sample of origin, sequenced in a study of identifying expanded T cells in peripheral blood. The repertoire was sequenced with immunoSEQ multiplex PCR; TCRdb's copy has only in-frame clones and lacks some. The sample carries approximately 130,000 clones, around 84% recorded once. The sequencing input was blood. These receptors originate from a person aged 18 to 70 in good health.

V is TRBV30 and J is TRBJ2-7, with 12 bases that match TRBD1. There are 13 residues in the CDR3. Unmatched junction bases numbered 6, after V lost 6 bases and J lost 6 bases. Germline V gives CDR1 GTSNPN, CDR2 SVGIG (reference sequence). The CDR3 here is CACPRDRGPEQYF. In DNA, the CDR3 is TGTGCCTGTCCCCGGGACAGGGGGCCCGAGCAGTACTTC.

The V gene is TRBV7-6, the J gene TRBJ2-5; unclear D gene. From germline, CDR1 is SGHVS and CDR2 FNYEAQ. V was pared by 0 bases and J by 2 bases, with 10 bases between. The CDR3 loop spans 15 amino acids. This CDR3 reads CASSLALTDQETQYF. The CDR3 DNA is TGTGCCAGCAGCTTAGCGTTAACAGATCAAGAGACCCAGTACTTC.

Here the CDR3 reads CASSRDRQGSSYNSPLHF. The DNA for the CDR3 is TGTGCCAGCTCGCGAGATAGACAGGGTTCGTCCTATAATTCACCCCTCCACTTT. The V and J genes are TRBV18 and TRBJ1-6, with 7 bases matching TRBD1. CDR1 KGHSH and CDR2 LQKENI come from the germline V gene. This CDR3 has 18 amino acids. V lost 6 bases, J lost 1 base, and 12 bases stayed unmatched.

CDR3 in DNA: TGCGCCAGCAGCCAGGACCATTCACCCCTCCACTTT. It codes for CASSQDHSPLHF. This chain connects TRBV4-3 to TRBJ1-6; no firm D call. V lost 3 bases and J lost 8, with 5 bases in between. Germline values: CDR1 LGHNA, CDR2 YSLEER. This CDR3 contains 12 residues.

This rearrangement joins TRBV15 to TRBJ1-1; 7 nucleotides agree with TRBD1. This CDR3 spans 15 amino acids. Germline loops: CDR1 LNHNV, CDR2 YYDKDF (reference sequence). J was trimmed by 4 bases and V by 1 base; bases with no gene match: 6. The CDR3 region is CATSRVHQGGTEAFF. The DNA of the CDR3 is TGTGCCACCAGCAGAGTACACCAGGGGGGCACTGAAGCTTTCTTT.

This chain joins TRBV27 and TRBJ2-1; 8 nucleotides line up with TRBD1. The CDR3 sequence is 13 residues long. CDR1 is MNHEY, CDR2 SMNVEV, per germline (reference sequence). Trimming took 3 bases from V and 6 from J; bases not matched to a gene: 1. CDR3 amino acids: CASSLGTGNEQFF. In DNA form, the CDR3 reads TGTGCCAGCAGTTTGGGGACAGGCAATGAGCAGTTCTTC.

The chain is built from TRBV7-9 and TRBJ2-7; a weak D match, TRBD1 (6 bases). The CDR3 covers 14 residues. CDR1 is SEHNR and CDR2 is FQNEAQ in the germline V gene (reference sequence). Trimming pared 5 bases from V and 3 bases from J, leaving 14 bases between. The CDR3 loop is CASSPQGIHYEQYF. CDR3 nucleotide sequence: TGTGCCAGCAGCCCCCAGGGGATTCACTACGAGCAGTACTTC.

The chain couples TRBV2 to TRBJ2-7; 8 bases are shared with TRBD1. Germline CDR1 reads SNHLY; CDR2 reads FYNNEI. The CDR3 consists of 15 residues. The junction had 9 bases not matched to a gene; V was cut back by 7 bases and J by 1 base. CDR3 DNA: TGTGCCAGCAAGTTAGAGACAGGGGCATCCTACGAGCAGTACTTC. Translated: CASKLETGASYEQYF.

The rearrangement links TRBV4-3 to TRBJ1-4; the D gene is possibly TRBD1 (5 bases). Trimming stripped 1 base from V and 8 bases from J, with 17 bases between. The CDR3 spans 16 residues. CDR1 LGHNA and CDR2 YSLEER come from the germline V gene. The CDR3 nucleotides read TGCGCCAGCAGCCAAGCTTGGGACCCTAGCGGGGAAAAACTGTTTTTT. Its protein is CASSQAWDPSGEKLFF.